This T cell receptor (beta chain) was sequenced for a study of cytomegalovirus exposure and HLA in healthy donors. Per the germline V gene, CDR1 is LNHDA and CDR2 is SQIVND (reference sequence). This CDR3 spans 15 amino acids. V dropped 6 bases and J dropped 7 bases, with 19 bases sitting between them. As to this clone: What it recognizes is unknown.

PCR employed 60 Vbeta and 13 Jbeta primers. Measured with immunoSEQ multiplex PCR; TCRdb has only the in-frame clones, and not every one. Among 200,000 to 250,000 clones listed, 85% to 90% were seen once. General study results and limits: TCR beta chain V- and J-gene trimming was linked, in a later analysis, to a missense variant in DCLRE1C. In vitro, three CMV-associated chains proved specific for CMV antigens. Among TCR beta chains, those listed as cytomegalovirus-associated numbered some 160.

The chain is built from TRBV19 and TRBJ2-1; D perhaps matches TRBD2 (6 bases). The receptor was derived from a woman younger than 35 in good health and CMV-seronegative. The sample was PBMCs. The CDR3 sequence: CASRGLALGKNEQFF. CDR3 DNA: TGTGCCAGTAGGGGGCTAGCGTTGGGTAAGAATGAGCAGTTCTTC.